This T cell receptor (beta chain) emerged from a study of blood T cells in healthy people across ages. Study context: For every two T cells, template switching captured about one barcoded beta molecule. General study points: Unsorted PBMCs prevented conclusive naive versus antigen-experienced comparison. Older age coincided with a roughly linear decline in TCR beta diversity per million T cells.

Then a second PCR, running about 6 to 12 cycles, was carried out with a sample-barcoded 5' primer and a J-beta primer mix. TCRdb re-analysed the 5' RACE reads in MiXCR, keeping a single row per CDR3 protein. Among roughly 1.6 million distinct CDR3 sequences listed, roughly 32% were seen once. CDR1 DFQATT and CDR2 SNEGSKA come from the germline V gene (reference sequence). CDR3 length equals 15 residues. J lost 5 bases, V lost 6 bases, and 11 bases had no gene match. In regard to this clonotype: The antigen is not known.

The chain combines TRBV20-1 with TRBJ2-3; 10 bases are a match to TRBD1. This receptor was taken from a woman aged 25 to 39 in good health. Sequencing was done on a sample of blood. CDR3 loop: CSALLGTGVGDTQYF. The CDR3 bases are TGCAGTGCCCTCCTTGGGACAGGGGTTGGAGATACGCAGTATTTT.